A single sample gave rise to the 14 T cell receptor beta chains below, sequenced in a study of breast tumors, draining lymph nodes, adjacent tissues. Axillary draining lymph nodes of breast cancer patients supplied the node samples. Using its own MiXCR run on the multiplex PCR reads, TCRdb lists one record per CDR3 protein. The repertoire consists of about 110,000 distinct CDR3 sequences, with about 30% occurring once and the leading ten covering under 6%. The source material was axillary lymph node tissue. The receptors stem from a female donor with breast cancer. Some clones in this sample may be carry-over from other donors' samples.

The table lists this clonotype with a few counts. This chain joins TRBV18 and TRBJ1-1, with 10 bases matching TRBD1. CDR1 is KGHSH and CDR2 is LQKENI in the germline V gene. The CDR3 loop spans 16 amino acids. The V gene end was trimmed by 5 bases and the J gene end by 1 base; junction bases not matched to a gene: 7. The CDR3 bases are TGTGCCAGCTCATTACCGGGACAGGGGAGGAACACTGAAGCTTTCTTT. Residues: CASSLPGQGRNTEAFF.

CDR3 in amino acids: CASSEKGTGLETQHF. Here the CDR3 DNA reads TGTGCCAGCAGTGAGAAGGGGACAGGGTTAGAGACCCAGCATTTT. The chain has TRBV2 and TRBJ1-5; 9 bases line up with TRBD1. Germline assignment: CDR1 SNHLY and CDR2 FYNNEI. The CDR3 consists of 15 residues. After removal of 3 bases from V and 11 bases from J, the junction contained 11 bases not matched to a gene.

This clonotype occurred many times. The chain couples TRBV20-1 to TRBJ2-1; 9 nucleotides align to TRBD2. After removal of 0 bases from V and 4 bases from J, the junction contained 10 bases not matched to a gene. The CDR3 is 17 residues long. Germline V lookup: CDR1 DFQATT, CDR2 SNEGSKA (reference sequence). The CDR3 DNA is TGCAGTGCTAGAGATAGGGCGGGAGGGCCTAGATACAATGAGCAGTTCTTC. Translating gives CSARDRAGGPRYNEQFF.

This clonotype has a handful of counts. This sequence joins TRBV20-1 and TRBJ1-1, with D unclear. V gave up 4 bases and J gave up 1 base, with 10 bases separating them. This CDR3 spans 13 amino acids. The V gene's germline CDR1 is DFQATT and CDR2 SNEGSKA (reference sequence). CDR3 sequence reads: CSANRGRNTEAFF. In DNA form, the CDR3 reads TGCAGTGCTAATCGGGGAAGGAACACTGAAGCTTTCTTT.

This clonotype was seen repeatedly, ten times or more. The chain combines TRBV7-2 with TRBJ2-3; 11 nucleotides match TRBD2. The CDR3 contains 16 residues. The V segment lost 1 base and the J segment 6 bases; nucleotides outside the gene matches: 6. Germline lookup yields CDR1 SGHTA and CDR2 FQGNSA. For the CDR3, the DNA is TGTGCCAGCAGCTTAGTTAGCGGGGGGGCCGTTGATACGCAGTATTTT. Residues: CASSLVSGGAVDTQYF.

The table lists this clonotype with many counts. Mismatch with germline at one junction end may stem from a read error. This chain links TRBV7-3 with TRBJ1-2; tentative D call: TRBD1 (6 bases). In germline, CDR1 is SGHTA, CDR2 FQGTGA. There are 15 residues in the CDR3. CDR3 DNA: TGTGCCAGCAGCCCCCACGCCGACAGGTCTCGAGGCTACCCCTTC. This codes for CASSPHADRSRGYPF. Filled out from reference TRBV7-3 and TRBJ1-2, the complete variable domain reads GAGVSQTPSNKVTEKGKYVELRCDPISGHTALYWYRQSLGQGPEFLIYFQGTGAADDSGLPNDRFFAVRPEGSVSTLKIQRTERGDSAVYLCASSPHADRSRGYPFGSGTRLTVV.

This clonotype has a count of ten or more. This chain uses TRBV18 with TRBJ2-7; D possibly corresponds to TRBD1 (6 bases). Germline CDR1 and CDR2: KGHSH and LQKENI. The CDR3 loop spans 13 amino acids. Trimming shortened V by 6 bases and J by 0 bases, and 9 bases separated the two germline ends. CDR3 sequence: CASSPDSSYEQYF. The CDR3 DNA sequence: TGTGCCAGCTCGCCGGACAGCTCCTACGAGCAGTACTTC.

V is TRBV7-6 and J is TRBJ2-3, with unresolved D. The CDR3 is 12 amino acids. The germline V gene encodes CDR1 SGHVS and CDR2 FNYEAQ. With 1 base removed from V and 6 bases from J, the gap between germline ends came to 5 bases. The CDR3: CASSLEWDTQYF. The CDR3 DNA is TGTGCCAGCAGCTTAGAGTGGGATACGCAGTATTTT. Based on the CDR3 plus reference TRBV7-6 and TRBJ2-3, the full variable domain is GAGVSQSPRYKVTKRGQDVALRCDPISGHVSLYWYRQALGQGPEFLTYFNYEAQQDKSGLPNDRFSAERPEGSISTLTIQRTEQRDSAMYRCASSLEWDTQYFGPGTRLTVL.

This clonotype has at least ten counts. The chain has TRBV28 and TRBJ2-1, with D uncertain. This CDR3 has 12 amino acids. Trimming pared 1 base from V and 13 bases from J, leaving 11 bases between. Germline CDR1 MDHEN, CDR2 SYDVKM. CDR3: CASSLSEPLQFF. DNA of the CDR3: TGTGCCAGCAGTTTATCCGAACCGCTCCAGTTCTTC.

This clonotype was counted a few times. A much larger clone differs by one base, so this may be a read error. This chain uses TRBV5-1 with TRBJ2-3; no clear D. TRBJ1-5 explains the end of the DNA better; the J call may be wrong. The CDR3 sequence is 13 residues long. CDR1 and CDR2 from the germline V gene are SGHRS and YFSETQ. CDR3 in amino acids: CASSGLASDTQHF. The DNA of the CDR3 is TGCGCCAGCAGCGGGCTAGCATCGGATACGCAGCATTTT.

The table lists this clonotype with a few counts. Without the conserved terminal phenylalanine or tryptophan, this CDR3 likely stems from a read error. The J gene is TRBJ2-7, the V gene TRBV5-4; 8 bases are shared with TRBD1. Trimming removed 0 bases from V and 5 bases from J; junction bases left unmatched: 4. The CDR3 has 14 residues. The germline gives CDR1 SGHNT, CDR2 YYREEE (reference sequence). The CDR3 DNA follows: TGTGCCAGCAGCTTGGCAGGGGGCGGCGACGAGCAGTACCTC. Its protein is CASSLAGGGDEQYL.

The sample holds many counts of this clonotype. J is TRBJ2-5 and V is TRBV5-1; 9 bases map to TRBD2. From germline, CDR1 is SGHRS and CDR2 YFSETQ. The CDR3 sequence is 15 residues long. V gave up 1 base and J gave up 3 bases; unmatched junction bases: 4. In DNA form, the CDR3 reads TGCGCCAGCAGCTTGATGGGGACTAGCAAAGAGACCCAGTACTTC. It is translated as CASSLMGTSKETQYF.

The table lists this clonotype with many counts. The gene calls are TRBV15 and TRBJ2-7; D is ambiguous. The CDR3 is made up of 11 amino acids. The V end lost 5 bases, the J end lost 5 bases, and 7 bases lay between the germline ends. Germline CDR1 reads LNHNV; CDR2 reads YYDKDF (reference sequence). CDR3 sequence: CATSLQNEQYF. The CDR3 region has the DNA TGTGCCACCAGCCTTCAGAACGAGCAGTACTTC.

This clonotype was observed many times. This sequence joins TRBV11-2 and TRBJ1-5; TRBD1 matches 9 bases. The CDR3 contains 15 residues. The germline gives CDR1 SGHAT, CDR2 FQNNGV. The J segment lost 7 bases and the V segment lost 5 bases, leaving 9 bases of the junction unmatched. The CDR3: CASSPGTGRRQPQHF. CDR3 coding DNA: TGTGCCAGCAGCCCAGGGACAGGGCGCAGGCAGCCCCAGCATTTT.